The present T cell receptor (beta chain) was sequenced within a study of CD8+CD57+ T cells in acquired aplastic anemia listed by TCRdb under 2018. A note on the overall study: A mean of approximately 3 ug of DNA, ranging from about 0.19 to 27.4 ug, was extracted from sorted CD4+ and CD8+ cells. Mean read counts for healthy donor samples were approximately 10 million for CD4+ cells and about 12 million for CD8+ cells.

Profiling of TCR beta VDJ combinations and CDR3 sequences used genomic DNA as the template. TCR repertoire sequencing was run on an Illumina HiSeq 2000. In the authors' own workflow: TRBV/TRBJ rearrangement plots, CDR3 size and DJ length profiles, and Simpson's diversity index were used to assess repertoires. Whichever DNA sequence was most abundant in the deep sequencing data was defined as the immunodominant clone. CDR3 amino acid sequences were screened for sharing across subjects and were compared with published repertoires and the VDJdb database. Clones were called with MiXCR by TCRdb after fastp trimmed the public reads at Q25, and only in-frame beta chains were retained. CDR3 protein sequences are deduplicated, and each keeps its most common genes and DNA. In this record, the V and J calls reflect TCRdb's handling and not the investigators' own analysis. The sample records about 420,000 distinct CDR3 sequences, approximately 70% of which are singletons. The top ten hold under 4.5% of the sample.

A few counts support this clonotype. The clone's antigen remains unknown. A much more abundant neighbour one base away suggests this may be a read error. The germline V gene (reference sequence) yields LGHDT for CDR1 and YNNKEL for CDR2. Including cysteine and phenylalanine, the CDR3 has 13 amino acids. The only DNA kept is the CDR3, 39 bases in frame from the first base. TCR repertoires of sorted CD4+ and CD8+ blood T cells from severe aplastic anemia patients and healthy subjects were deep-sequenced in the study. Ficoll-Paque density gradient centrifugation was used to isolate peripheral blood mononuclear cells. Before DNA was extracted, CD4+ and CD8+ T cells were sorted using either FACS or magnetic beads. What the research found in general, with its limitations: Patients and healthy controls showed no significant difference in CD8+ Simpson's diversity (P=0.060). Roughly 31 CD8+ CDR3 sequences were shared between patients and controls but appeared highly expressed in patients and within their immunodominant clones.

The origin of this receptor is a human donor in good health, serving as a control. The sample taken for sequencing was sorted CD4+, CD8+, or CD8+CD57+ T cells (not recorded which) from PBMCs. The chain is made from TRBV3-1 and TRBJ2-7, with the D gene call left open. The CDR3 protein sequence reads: CASSQDRNYERYF. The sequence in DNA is TGTGCCAGCAGCCAAGACAGGAACTACGAGCGGTACTTC.